These 9 T cell receptor beta chains were sequenced from one sample in a study of immune heterogeneity within non-small cell lung tumors. The TCR beta CDR3 region was amplified by multiplex PCR employing 32 V and 13 J primers. TCRdb reanalysed the multiplex PCR reads using MiXCR and keeps one entry per CDR3 protein. The sample carries some 15,000 distinct CDR3 sequences, about a third recorded once. As template, the study used bulk tumor genomic DNA at 600 to 700 ng per sample. Collection of several biopsies per primary tumor, spaced far apart, took place during surgery. It was patients with untreated, newly diagnosed non-small cell lung cancer who underwent curative surgery. Sequencing input: lung tumor tissue. These TCRs come from a woman between 50 and 59 years old with non-small cell lung cancer.

The gene calls are TRBV6-1 and TRBJ1-3, with D possibly matching TRBD1 (6 bases). CDR1 MNHNS and CDR2 SASEGT come from the germline V gene. The CDR3 has 14 amino acids. V lost 5 bases and J lost 5, with 13 bases in between. The CDR3 DNA reads as TGTGCCAGCAGTCCAATGGACAGCCGAAACACCATATATTTT. It yields the protein CASSPMDSRNTIYF.

This clonotype has ten or more counts. The CDR3 sequence: CASRLGRSDNEQFF. DNA for the CDR3: TGTGCCAGCAGGTTGGGACGGTCGGACAATGAGCAGTTCTTC. The rearrangement uses TRBV6-2 or TRBV6-3 and TRBJ2-1; either TRBD1 or TRBD2 may fit D (5 bases each). Trimming cost V 6 bases and J 5 bases, with 14 bases left between them. The CDR3 is 14 residues long. The germline gives CDR1 MNHEY, CDR2 SVGEGT.

This clonotype was picked up many times. V gene TRBV2 combines with J gene TRBJ2-5; weak D call: TRBD1 (6 bases). Germline values: CDR1 SNHLY, CDR2 FYNNEI. The CDR3 has 11 amino acids. Trimming stripped 8 bases from V and 5 bases from J, with 9 bases between. The CDR3 DNA reads as TGTGCCAGCGTGGGGGCCGAGACCCAGTACTTC. Translated, it gives CASVGAETQYF.

V and J are TRBV13 and TRBJ1-4; 9 bases fit TRBD1. CDR3 length equals 14 residues. The J segment lost 7 bases and the V segment lost 3 bases, leaving 3 bases of the junction unmatched. Germline V CDR1 and CDR2: PRHDT, FYEKMQ (reference sequence). CDR3 nucleotide sequence: TGTGCCAGCAGCTTGACAGGGGGATCTGAAAAACTGTTTTTT. Translated, it gives CASSLTGGSEKLFF.

This clonotype was seen at least ten times. The chain uses TRBV20-1 and TRBJ2-5; 7 bases map to TRBD1. The CDR3 contains 14 residues. Germline V gives CDR1 DFQATT, CDR2 SNEGSKA (reference sequence). V was pared by 3 bases and J by 1 base, with 5 bases of the junction left unmatched. Written as DNA, the CDR3 is TGCAGTGCTAGCGATACAGGGGCCCAAGAGACCCAGTACTTC. It yields the protein CSASDTGAQETQYF.

A remark on this clonotype: One base away lies a much larger clone, so this may be a sequencing read error. The chain recombines TRBV3-1 with TRBJ2-7; D remains unclear. There are 12 residues in the CDR3. Germline V CDR1 and CDR2: LGHDT, YNNKEL (reference sequence). CDR3 loop: CANSQDEYEQYF. The CDR3 DNA sequence: TGTGCCAACAGCCAAGATGAGTACGAGCAGTACTTC.

This chain links TRBV6-1 with TRBJ2-7; D not resolved. The CDR3 is made up of 15 amino acids. Germline CDR1 MNHNS, CDR2 SASEGT. V was shortened by 5 bases and J by 2 bases, with 16 bases between the two germline ends. The CDR3 DNA reads as TGTGCCAGCAGTCCCAACGTTGCGGCCCCCTACGAGCAGTACTTC. Its protein is CASSPNVAAPYEQYF.

This clonotype was counted between two and nine times. Written as DNA, the CDR3 is TGTGCCAGCATGTCTCCCCGTCGCTCCTACGAGCAGTACTTC. Translating it yields CASMSPRRSYEQYF. The V gene is TRBV2, the J gene TRBJ2-7; D uncertain. V lost 7 bases, J lost 0 bases, and 13 bases lay in between. This CDR3 contains 14 residues. The germline V gene has CDR1 SNHLY and CDR2 FYNNEI.

This chain joins TRBV4-1 and TRBJ2-7, with D possibly TRBD1 on 6 matching bases. Germline loops: CDR1 MGHRA, CDR2 YSYEKL. Trimming took off 4 bases at V and 2 bases at J, with 9 bases between the two ends. The CDR3 has 13 residues. The CDR3 here is CASSPGQTYEQYF. The CDR3 region has the DNA TGCGCCAGCAGCCCAGGACAGACCTACGAGCAGTACTTC.